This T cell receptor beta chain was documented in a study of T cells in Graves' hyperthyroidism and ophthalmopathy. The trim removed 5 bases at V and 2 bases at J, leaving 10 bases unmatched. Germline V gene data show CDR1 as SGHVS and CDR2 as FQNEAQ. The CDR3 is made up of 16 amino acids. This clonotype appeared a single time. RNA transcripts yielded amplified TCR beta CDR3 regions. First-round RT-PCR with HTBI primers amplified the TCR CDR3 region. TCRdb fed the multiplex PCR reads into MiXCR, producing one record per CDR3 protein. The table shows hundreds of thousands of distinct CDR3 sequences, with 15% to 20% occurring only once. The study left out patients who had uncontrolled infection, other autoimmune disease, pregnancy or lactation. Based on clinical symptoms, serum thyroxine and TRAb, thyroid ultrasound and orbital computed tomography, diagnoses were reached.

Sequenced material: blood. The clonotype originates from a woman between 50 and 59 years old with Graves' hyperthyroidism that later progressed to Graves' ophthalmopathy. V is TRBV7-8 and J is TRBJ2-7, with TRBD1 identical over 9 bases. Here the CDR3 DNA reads TGTGCCAGCAGCCGAACGGGACAGGGAGAAGCCTACGAGCAGTACTTC. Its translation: CASSRTGQGEAYEQYF.